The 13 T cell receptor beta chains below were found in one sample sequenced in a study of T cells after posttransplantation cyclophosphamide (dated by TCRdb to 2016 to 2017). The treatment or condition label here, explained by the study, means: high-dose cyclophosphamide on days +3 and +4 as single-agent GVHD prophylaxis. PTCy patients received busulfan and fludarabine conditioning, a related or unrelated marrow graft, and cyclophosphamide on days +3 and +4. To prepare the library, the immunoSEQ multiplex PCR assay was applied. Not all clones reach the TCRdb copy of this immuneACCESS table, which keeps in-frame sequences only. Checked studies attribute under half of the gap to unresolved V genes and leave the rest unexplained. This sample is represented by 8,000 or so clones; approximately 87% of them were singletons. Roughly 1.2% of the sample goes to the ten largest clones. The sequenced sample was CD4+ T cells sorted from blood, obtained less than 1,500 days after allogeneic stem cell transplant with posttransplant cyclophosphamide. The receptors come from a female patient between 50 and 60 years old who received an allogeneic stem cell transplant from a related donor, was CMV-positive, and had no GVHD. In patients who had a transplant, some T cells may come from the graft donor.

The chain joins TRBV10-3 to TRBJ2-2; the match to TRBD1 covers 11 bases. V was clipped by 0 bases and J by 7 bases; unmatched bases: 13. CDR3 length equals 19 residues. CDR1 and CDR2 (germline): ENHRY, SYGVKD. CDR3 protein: CAISESSRTGGPRGGELFF. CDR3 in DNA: TGTGCCATCAGTGAGTCGTCCCGGACAGGGGGCCCGCGAGGCGGGGAGCTGTTTTTT.

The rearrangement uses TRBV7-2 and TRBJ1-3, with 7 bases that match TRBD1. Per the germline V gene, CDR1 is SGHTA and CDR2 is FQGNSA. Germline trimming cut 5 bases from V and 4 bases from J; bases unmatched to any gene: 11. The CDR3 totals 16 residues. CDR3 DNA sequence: TGTGCCAGCAGCATGAGTACCGGGACAGAAGGAAACACCATATATTTT. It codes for CASSMSTGTEGNTIYF.

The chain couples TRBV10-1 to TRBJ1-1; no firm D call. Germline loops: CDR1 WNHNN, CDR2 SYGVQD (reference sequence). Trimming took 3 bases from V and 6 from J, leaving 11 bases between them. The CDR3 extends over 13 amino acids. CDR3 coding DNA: TGCGCCAGCAGTGATGAGGTCGCTTCTGAAGCTTTCTTT. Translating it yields CASSDEVASEAFF.

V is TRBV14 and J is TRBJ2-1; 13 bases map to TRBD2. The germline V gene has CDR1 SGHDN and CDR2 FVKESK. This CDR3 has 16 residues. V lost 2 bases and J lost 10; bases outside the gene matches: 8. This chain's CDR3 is CASSQTGLAGFGEQFF. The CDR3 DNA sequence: TGTGCCAGCAGCCAAACGGGACTAGCGGGATTCGGGGAGCAGTTCTTC.

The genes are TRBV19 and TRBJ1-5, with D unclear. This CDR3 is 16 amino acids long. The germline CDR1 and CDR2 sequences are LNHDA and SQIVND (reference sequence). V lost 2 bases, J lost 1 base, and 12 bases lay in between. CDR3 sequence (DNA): TGTGCCAGTAGTATACGAAGAGCGACGAGCAATCAGCCCCAGCATTTT. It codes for CASSIRRATSNQPQHF. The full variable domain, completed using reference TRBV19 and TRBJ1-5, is DGGITQSPKYLFRKEGQNVTLSCEQNLNHDAMYWYRQDPGQGLRLIYYSQIVNDFQKGDIAEGYSVSREKKESFPLTVTSAQKNPTAFYLCASSIRRATSNQPQHFGDGTRLSIL.

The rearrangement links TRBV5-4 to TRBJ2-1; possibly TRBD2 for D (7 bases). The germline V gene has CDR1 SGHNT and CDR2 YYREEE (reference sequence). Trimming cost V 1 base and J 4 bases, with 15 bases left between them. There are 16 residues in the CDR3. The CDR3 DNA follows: TGTGCCAGCAGCTTGCGGGGAGGGGGTAATTACAATGAGCAGTTCTTC. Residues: CASSLRGGGNYNEQFF.

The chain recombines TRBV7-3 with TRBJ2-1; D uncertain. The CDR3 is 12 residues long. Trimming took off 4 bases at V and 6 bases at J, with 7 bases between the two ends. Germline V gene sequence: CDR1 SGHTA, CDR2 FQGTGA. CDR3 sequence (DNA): TGTGCCAGCAGCTCTTTTTCCAATGAGCAGTTCTTC. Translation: CASSSFSNEQFF.

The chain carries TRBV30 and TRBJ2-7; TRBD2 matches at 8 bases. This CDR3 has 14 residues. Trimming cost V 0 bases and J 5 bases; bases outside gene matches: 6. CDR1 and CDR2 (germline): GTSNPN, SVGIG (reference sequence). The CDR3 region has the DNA TGTGCCTGGAGTGTTCGAGCGGGAGTAAACGAGCAGTACTTC. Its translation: CAWSVRAGVNEQYF. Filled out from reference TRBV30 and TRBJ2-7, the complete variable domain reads SQTIHQWPATLVQPVGSPLSLECTVEGTSNPNLYWYRQAAGRGLQLLFYSVGIGQISSEVPQNLSASRPQDRQFILSSKKLLLSDSGFYLCAWSVRAGVNEQYFGPGTRLTVT.

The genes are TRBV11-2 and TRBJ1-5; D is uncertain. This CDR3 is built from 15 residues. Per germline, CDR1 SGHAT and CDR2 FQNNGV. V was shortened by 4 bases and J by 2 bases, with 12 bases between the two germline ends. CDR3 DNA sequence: TGTGCCAGCAGCTCCGGGGAGTGGGGCAATCAGCCCCAGCATTTT. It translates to CASSSGEWGNQPQHF.

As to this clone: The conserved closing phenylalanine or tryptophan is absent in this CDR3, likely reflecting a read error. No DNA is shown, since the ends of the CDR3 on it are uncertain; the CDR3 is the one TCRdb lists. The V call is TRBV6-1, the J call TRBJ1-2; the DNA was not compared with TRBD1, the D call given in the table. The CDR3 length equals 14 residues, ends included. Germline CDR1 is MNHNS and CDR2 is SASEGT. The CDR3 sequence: CASSEVTGGMNPLG.

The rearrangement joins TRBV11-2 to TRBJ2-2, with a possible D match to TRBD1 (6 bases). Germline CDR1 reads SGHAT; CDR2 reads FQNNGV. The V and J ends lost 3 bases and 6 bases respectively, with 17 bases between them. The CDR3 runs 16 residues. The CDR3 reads CASSFRGGSQPGELFF. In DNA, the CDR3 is TGTGCCAGCAGCTTCCGAGGGGGAAGTCAACCCGGGGAGCTGTTTTTT.

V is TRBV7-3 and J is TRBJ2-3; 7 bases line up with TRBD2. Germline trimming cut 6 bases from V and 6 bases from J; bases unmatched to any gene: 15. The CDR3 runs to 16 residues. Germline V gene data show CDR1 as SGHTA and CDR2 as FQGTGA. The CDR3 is CASSSRSGGARDTQYF. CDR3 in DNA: TGTGCCAGCAGTTCACGGTCGGGAGGCGCTCGGGATACGCAGTATTTT.

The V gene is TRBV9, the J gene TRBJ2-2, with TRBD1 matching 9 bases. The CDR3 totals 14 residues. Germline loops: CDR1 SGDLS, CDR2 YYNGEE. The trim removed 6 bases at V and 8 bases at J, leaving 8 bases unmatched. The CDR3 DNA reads TGTGCCAGCACCGGACAGGGGTGGACGGGGGAGCTGTTTTTT. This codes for CASTGQGWTGELFF.